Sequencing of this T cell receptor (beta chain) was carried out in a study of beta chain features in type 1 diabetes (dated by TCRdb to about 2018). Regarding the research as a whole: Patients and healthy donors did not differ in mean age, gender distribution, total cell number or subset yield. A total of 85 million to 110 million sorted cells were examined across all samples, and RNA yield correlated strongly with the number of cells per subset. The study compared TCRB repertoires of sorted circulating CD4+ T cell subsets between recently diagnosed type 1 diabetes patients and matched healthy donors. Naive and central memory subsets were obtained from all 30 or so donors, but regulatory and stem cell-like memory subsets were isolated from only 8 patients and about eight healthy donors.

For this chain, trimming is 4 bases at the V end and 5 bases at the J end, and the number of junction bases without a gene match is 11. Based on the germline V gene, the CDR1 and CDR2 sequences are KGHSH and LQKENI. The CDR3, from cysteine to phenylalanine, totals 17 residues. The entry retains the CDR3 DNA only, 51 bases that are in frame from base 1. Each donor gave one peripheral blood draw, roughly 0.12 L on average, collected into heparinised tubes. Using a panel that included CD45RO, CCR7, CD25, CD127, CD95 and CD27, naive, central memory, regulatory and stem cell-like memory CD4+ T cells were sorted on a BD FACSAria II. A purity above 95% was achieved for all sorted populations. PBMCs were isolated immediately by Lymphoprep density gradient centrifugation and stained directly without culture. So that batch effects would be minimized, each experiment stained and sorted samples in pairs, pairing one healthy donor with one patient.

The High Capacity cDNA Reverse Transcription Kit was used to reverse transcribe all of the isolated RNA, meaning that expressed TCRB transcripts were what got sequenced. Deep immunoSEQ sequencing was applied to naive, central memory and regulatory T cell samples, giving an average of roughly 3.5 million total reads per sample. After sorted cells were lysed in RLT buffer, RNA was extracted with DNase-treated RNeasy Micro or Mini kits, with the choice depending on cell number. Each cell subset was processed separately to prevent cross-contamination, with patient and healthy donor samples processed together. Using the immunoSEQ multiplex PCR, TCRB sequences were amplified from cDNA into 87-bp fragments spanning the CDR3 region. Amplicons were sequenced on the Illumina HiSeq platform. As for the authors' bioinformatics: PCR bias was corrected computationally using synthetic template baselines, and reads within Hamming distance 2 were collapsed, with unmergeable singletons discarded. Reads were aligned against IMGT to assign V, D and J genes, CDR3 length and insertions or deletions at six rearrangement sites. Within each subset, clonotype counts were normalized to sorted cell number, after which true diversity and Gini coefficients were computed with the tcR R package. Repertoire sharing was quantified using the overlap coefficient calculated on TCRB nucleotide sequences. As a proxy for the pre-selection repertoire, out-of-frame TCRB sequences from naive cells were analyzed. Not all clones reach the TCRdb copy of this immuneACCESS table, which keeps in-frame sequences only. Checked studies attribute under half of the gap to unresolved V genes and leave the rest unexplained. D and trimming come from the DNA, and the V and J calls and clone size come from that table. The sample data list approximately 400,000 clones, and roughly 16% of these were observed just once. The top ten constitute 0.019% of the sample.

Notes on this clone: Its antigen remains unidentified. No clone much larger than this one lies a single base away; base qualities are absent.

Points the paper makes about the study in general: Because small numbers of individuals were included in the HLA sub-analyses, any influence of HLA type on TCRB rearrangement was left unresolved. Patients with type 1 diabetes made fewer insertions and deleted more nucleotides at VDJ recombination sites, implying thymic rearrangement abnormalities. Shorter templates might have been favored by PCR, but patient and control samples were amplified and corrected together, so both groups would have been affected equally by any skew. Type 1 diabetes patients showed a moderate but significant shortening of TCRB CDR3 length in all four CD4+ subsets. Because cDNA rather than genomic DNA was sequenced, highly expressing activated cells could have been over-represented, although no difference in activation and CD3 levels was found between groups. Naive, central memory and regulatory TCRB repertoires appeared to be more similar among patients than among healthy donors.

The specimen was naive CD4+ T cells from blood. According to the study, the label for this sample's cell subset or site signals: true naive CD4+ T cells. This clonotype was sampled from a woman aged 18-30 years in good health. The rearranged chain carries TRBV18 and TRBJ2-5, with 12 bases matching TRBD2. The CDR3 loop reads CASSLRTSGAVGETQYF. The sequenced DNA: TGTGCCAGCTCACTACGGACTAGCGGGGCCGTTGGGGAGACCCAGTACTTC.